The clone carrying this T cell receptor beta chain was recorded a few times. This record belongs to a study of blood T cell repertoires in COVID-19. In the study overall: PBMCs, B-cell-depleted T cells, or T cells were the source of the cDNA or gDNA that made up the material.

Measured with immunoSEQ multiplex PCR; TCRdb has only the in-frame clones, and not every one. The sample lists roughly 180,000 clones, approximately 81% occurring once. V was shortened by 3 bases and J by 2 bases, with 13 bases between the two germline ends. Germline V lookup: CDR1 SGHTA, CDR2 FQGNSA. This CDR3 region has 16 residues. Sequencing was performed on PBMCs or T cells enriched from blood (not recorded which). This clonotype was sampled from a man aged 55 to 70 who had recovered from COVID-19. The chain employs TRBV7-2 and TRBJ2-2; D is perhaps TRBD1 (6 bases). This CDR3 is CASSLGTGRNTGELFF. As DNA, the CDR3 is TGTGCCAGCAGCTTGGGCACAGGGCGAAACACCGGGGAGCTGTTTTTT.